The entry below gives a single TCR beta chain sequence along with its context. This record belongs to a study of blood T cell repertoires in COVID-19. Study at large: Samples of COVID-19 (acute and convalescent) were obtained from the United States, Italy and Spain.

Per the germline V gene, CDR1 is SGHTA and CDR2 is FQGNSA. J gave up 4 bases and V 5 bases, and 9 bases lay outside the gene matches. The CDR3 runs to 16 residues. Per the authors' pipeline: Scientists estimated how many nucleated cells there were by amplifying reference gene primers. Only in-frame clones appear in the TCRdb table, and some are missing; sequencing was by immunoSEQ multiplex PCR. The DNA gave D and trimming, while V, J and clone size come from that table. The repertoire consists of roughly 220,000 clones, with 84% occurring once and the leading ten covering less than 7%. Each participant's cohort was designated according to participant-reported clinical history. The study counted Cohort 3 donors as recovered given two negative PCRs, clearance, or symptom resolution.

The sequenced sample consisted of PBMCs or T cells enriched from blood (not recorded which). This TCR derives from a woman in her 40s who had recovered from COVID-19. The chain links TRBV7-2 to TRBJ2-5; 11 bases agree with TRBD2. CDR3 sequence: CASSPRGLAGGETQYF. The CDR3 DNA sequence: TGTGCCAGCAGCCCAAGAGGTCTAGCGGGAGGAGAGACCCAGTACTTC.